The 14 T cell receptor beta chains below were found in one sample sequenced in a study of cytomegalovirus exposure and HLA in healthy donors. Use of 60 Vbeta and 13 Jbeta primers characterized the PCR. The protocol was immunoSEQ multiplex PCR, while the TCRdb copy is restricted to in-frame clones and leaves out a portion. The sample lists about 73,000 clones, 65% to 85% seen once, with roughly 12% in the top ten. The specimen sequenced was PBMCs. The receptors originated from a man between 70 and 80 years old in good health and CMV-seronegative.

This clone was seen only once. An end of the junction differs from the germline gene, which may be a read error. The chain recombines TRBV7-9 with TRBJ2-7; D possibly corresponds to TRBD1 (6 bases). CDR1 and CDR2 from the germline V gene are SEHNR and FQNEAQ (reference sequence). The CDR3 is made up of 11 amino acids. The CDR3 bases are TGTTCCAGCAGCTTAGGGACAGAGCAGTACTTC. This codes for CSSSLGTEQYF.

V usage is TRBV4-3 and J usage is TRBJ2-7, with 10 nucleotides matching TRBD2. Germline CDR1 is LGHNA and CDR2 is YSLEER. Trimming at V came to 2 bases and at J to 2 bases, leaving 9 bases not matched to a gene. The CDR3 is made up of 17 amino acids. This CDR3 reads CASSQHAGTSVAYEQYF. CDR3 bases: TGCGCCAGCAGCCAACATGCCGGGACTAGCGTGGCCTACGAGCAGTACTTC.

The chain has TRBV7-9 and TRBJ2-5; TRBD1 matches at 8 bases. From germline, CDR1 is SEHNR and CDR2 FQNEAQ (reference sequence). The CDR3 contains 16 residues. With 5 bases clipped from V and 4 bases from J, the junction kept 12 bases outside the gene matches. The CDR3 DNA reads as TGTGCCAGCAGCACCAGACCACAGGGGGTGAGAGAGACCCAGTACTTC. Translation gives CASSTRPQGVRETQYF.

V gene TRBV28 combines with J gene TRBJ1-4; tentative D call: TRBD1 (5 bases). Germline CDR1 is MDHEN and CDR2 is SYDVKM. V lost 0 bases and J lost 4, with 9 bases in between. CDR3 length: 15 amino acids. In DNA, the CDR3 is TGTGCCAGCAGTTTATGGCAGGGATATAATGAAAAACTGTTTTTT. It translates to CASSLWQGYNEKLFF.

The V and J genes are TRBV19 and TRBJ1-6; 11 positions agree with TRBD1. The CDR3 is 18 residues long. V shed 5 bases, J shed 4 bases, and the junction held 10 bases outside the gene matches. Germline lookup yields CDR1 LNHDA and CDR2 SQIVND (reference sequence). CDR3 in amino acids: CASSSSGTGGTYNSPLHF. The CDR3 coding sequence is TGTGCCAGTAGTTCGTCCGGGACAGGGGGTACATATAATTCACCCCTCCACTTT.

The V call is TRBV21-1, the J call TRBJ2-7; TRBD1, as called in the table, went unchecked against the DNA. TRBV21-1 is classified as a pseudogene. The CDR3 loop spans 14 amino acids. The CDR3 nucleotides are TGTGCCAGCAGCAATTGGCAGGGGGTCAGGGAGCAGTACTTC. This encodes CASSNWQGVREQYF.

The chain links TRBV30 to TRBJ1-3, with D possibly matching TRBD1 (5 bases). The CDR3 length is 15 residues. V was shortened by 3 bases and J by 4 bases, with 16 bases between the two germline ends. Germline CDR1 and CDR2: GTSNPN and SVGIG (reference sequence). CDR3 nucleotide sequence: TGTGCCTGGAGGGATACTCAGGGATCCGGAAACACCATATATTTT. Its translation is CAWRDTQGSGNTIYF.

The chain joins TRBV7-2 to TRBJ1-4, with D maybe TRBD1 (6 bases). Trimming removed 3 bases at V and 1 base at J, with 18 bases between. CDR1 SGHTA and CDR2 FQGNSA come from the germline V gene. The CDR3 contains 18 residues. CDR3 residues: CASSLGRGTSRTNEKLFF. Here the CDR3 DNA reads TGTGCCAGCAGCTTGGGCAGGGGAACTTCTAGAACTAATGAAAAACTGTTTTTT.

This rearrangement joins TRBV10-1 to TRBJ2-5, with 12 bases fitting TRBD1. CDR3 length: 17 residues. Germline values: CDR1 WNHNN, CDR2 SYGVQD (reference sequence). Germline trimming cut 0 bases from V and 4 bases from J; bases unmatched to any gene: 6. The CDR3 loop is CASSESMGQGARETQYF. The CDR3 bases are TGCGCCAGCAGTGAGTCGATGGGACAGGGGGCAAGAGAGACCCAGTACTTC.

The V call is TRBV28, the J call TRBJ1-5; maybe TRBD1 (6 bases). Germline CDR1 MDHEN, CDR2 SYDVKM. This CDR3 region has 16 residues. The germline V and J ends were trimmed by 4 bases and 8 bases, with 21 bases remaining between them. The CDR3 region has the DNA TGTGCCAGCAGTTCCACCGGGACACAGGTGGGGAAGCCCCAGCATTTT. It translates to CASSSTGTQVGKPQHF.

On this clone itself: One junction end does not reproduce the germline sequence, and a read error may be involved. This rearrangement joins TRBV7-9 to TRBJ2-3; 11 bases line up with TRBD2. Per germline, CDR1 SEHNR and CDR2 FQNEAQ (reference sequence). The CDR3 covers 16 residues. The CDR3 DNA is TGTTCCAGCAGCCTAACTAGCGGGAGTGCGCCAGATACGCAGTATTTT. This codes for CSSSLTSGSAPDTQYF.

The genes are TRBV5-1 and TRBJ2-1; 7 bases are shared with TRBD2. The CDR3 spans 16 residues. V lost 0 bases, J lost 7 bases, and 10 bases stayed unmatched. Germline CDR1 and CDR2: SGHRS and YFSETQ. The CDR3 loop reads CASSLVVGGMGNEQFF. The CDR3 DNA is TGCGCCAGCAGCTTGGTGGTGGGGGGGATGGGGAATGAGCAGTTCTTC. Supplemented by reference TRBV5-1 and TRBJ2-1, the full variable domain reads KAGVTQTPRYLIKTRGQQVTLSCSPISGHRSVSWYQQTPGQGLQFLFEYFSETQRNKGNFPGRFSGRQFSNSRSEMNVSTLELGDSALYLCASSLVVGGMGNEQFFGPGTRLTVL.

The V and J genes are TRBV5-1 and TRBJ2-3; 9 bases fit TRBD1. CDR1 is SGHRS and CDR2 is YFSETQ in the germline V gene. The junction had 3 bases not matched to a gene; V was cut back by 7 bases and J by 6 bases. CDR3 length: 12 residues. In DNA form, the CDR3 reads TGCGCCAGCGTGGGGACAGGGGATACGCAGTATTTT. Its translation: CASVGTGDTQYF.

The chain combines TRBV7-8 with TRBJ2-7; D call uncertain. Trimming left V 3 bases short and J 2 bases short, with 8 bases between. The CDR3 consists of 13 residues. Germline values: CDR1 SGHVS, CDR2 FQNEAQ. CDR3 coding DNA: TGTGCCAGCAGCTTTATCCAGGCCTACGAGCAGTACTTC. Its translation: CASSFIQAYEQYF.